Below are 8 T cell receptor beta chains sequenced from a single sample in a study of T cells after yellow fever vaccination. TCRdb processed the 5' RACE reads anew with MiXCR; each CDR3 protein has one entry. Of over 150,000 distinct CDR3 sequences in the sample, 5.5% to 7.5% were seen once. This material consisted of CD4+ T cells sorted from PBMCs, taken around 5 days after the first yellow fever vaccination. These receptors all come from a man in his late teens or twenties who received the YFV17D yellow fever vaccine.

This clonotype was recorded many times. The V gene is TRBV28, the J gene TRBJ2-1, with 12 bases fitting TRBD2. V was clipped by 7 bases and J by 7 bases; unmatched bases: 8. This CDR3 has 15 amino acids. From germline, CDR1 is MDHEN and CDR2 SYDVKM. CDR3 nucleotides: TGTGCCAGCAACCTCCTAGCGGGGGGGAAGAATGAGCAGTTCTTC. This sequence encodes CASNLLAGGKNEQFF.

This clonotype was recorded a few times. The gene calls are TRBV19 and TRBJ2-6, with D perhaps being TRBD1 or TRBD2 (5 bases each). V dropped 6 bases and J dropped 2 bases, with 20 bases sitting between them. This CDR3 has 18 amino acids. Germline V gives CDR1 LNHDA, CDR2 SQIVND (reference sequence). CDR3 nucleotides: TGTGCCAGTAGGGGGGTATCCCTCCTCCTAACTGGGGCCAACGTCCTGACTTTC. Its protein is CASRGVSLLLTGANVLTF.

With regard to this clonotype: This may come from a read error, since a much larger clone is one base off. The chain has TRBV3-1 and TRBJ2-1, with 11 bases identical to TRBD1. This CDR3 contains 14 residues. CDR1 is LGHDT, CDR2 YNNKEL, per germline (reference sequence). This CDR3 reads CASSLGTGGNEQLF. The CDR3, as DNA: TGTGCCAGCAGCCTAGGGACAGGGGGTAATGAGCAGCTCTTC.

This chain joins TRBV5-1 and TRBJ2-2; perhaps TRBD2 as D (5 bases). Looked up from germline, CDR1 is SGHRS and CDR2 is YFSETQ. V dropped 2 bases and J dropped 8 bases, with 19 bases sitting between them. CDR3 length equals 16 residues. The CDR3 protein is CASSLIESLPGGELFF. CDR3 nucleotide sequence: TGCGCCAGCAGCTTAATCGAGAGCCTACCGGGAGGGGAGCTGTTTTTT.

With respect to this clonotype: A much larger clone differs from this one at a single base, so this may be a read error. The J gene is TRBJ1-4, the V gene TRBV9; possible D gene TRBD1, 6 bases. Germline V gene sequence: CDR1 SGDLS, CDR2 YYNGEE. Deletions cut 2 bases from V and 4 bases from J, with 15 bases between. The CDR3 sequence is 16 residues long. CDR3 loop: CASSVSGALYNEKLFF. The CDR3 DNA reads as TGTGCCAGCAGCGTTTCAGGGGCGCTTTATAATGAAAAACTGTTTTTT.

About this clonotype: Just one base apart from a much larger clone, this may be a read error. The chain is built from TRBV25-1 and TRBJ2-5; D uncertain. Germline CDR1 is MGHDK and CDR2 is SYGVNS. The CDR3 extends over 13 amino acids. In DNA, the CDR3 is TGTGCCACCTCCCTAGTATTTGGAGAGGCCCAGTACTTC. It yields the protein CATSLVFGEAQYF. Based on the CDR3 plus reference TRBV25-1 and TRBJ2-5, the full variable domain is EADIYQTPRYLVIGTGKKITLECSQTMGHDKMYWYQQDPGMELHLIHYSYGVNSTEKGDLSSESTVSRIRTEHFPLTLESARPSHTSQYLCATSLVFGEAQYFGPGTRLLVL.

As for this clonotype: A read error may be the cause here, since a much bigger clone is one base away. The gene calls are TRBV7-6 and TRBJ2-5; maybe TRBD1 (6 bases). The CDR3 is 14 residues long. The germline V gene has CDR1 SGHVS and CDR2 FNYEAQ. CDR3 coding DNA: TGTGCCAGCAGTCCCATACAGGGCCAAGAGGCCCAGTACTTC. Amino acids: CASSPIQGQEAQYF.

This clonotype was counted between two and nine times. The CDR3 DNA reads as TGCGCCAGCAGCCGCGCTGGTAACACCGGGGAGCTGTTTTTT. This sequence encodes CASSRAGNTGELFF. The chain is built from TRBV5-1 and TRBJ2-2, with unresolved D. V was trimmed by 4 bases and J by 2 bases, leaving 9 bases between them. Germline lookup yields CDR1 SGHRS and CDR2 YFSETQ. This CDR3 is 14 amino acids long.